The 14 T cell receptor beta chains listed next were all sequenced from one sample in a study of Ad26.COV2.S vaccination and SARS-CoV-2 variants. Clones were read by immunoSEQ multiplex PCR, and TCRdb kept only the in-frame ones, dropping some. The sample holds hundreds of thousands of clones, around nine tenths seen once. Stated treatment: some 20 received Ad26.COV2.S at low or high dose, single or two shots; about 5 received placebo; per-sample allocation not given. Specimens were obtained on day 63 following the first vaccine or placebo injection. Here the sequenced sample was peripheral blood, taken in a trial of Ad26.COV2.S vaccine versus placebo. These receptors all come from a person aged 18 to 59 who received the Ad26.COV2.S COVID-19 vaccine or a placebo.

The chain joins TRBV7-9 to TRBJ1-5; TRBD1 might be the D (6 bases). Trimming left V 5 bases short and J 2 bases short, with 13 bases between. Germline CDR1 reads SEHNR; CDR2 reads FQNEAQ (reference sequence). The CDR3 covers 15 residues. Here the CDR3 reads CASSPEGVGNQPQHF. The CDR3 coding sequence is TGTGCCAGCAGCCCGGAGGGGGTGGGCAATCAGCCCCAGCATTTT. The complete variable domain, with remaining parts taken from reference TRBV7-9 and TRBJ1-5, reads DTGVSQNPRHKITKRGQNVTFRCDPISEHNRLYWYRQTLGQGPEFLTYFQNEAQLEKSRLLSDRFSAERPKGSFSTLEIQRTEQGDSAMYLCASSPEGVGNQPQHFGDGTRLSIL.

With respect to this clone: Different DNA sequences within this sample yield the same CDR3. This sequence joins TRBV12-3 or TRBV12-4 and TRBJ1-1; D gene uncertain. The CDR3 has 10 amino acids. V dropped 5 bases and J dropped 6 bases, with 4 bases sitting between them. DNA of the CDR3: TGTGCCAGCAGTGGGGCTGAAGCTTTCTTT. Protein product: CASSGAEAFF.

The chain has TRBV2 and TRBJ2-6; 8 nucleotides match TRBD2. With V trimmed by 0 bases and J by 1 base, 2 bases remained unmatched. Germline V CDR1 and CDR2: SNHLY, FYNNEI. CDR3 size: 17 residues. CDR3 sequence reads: CASSEAREGSGANVLTF. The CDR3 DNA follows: TGTGCCAGCAGTGAAGCCCGGGAGGGGTCTGGGGCCAACGTCCTGACTTTC.

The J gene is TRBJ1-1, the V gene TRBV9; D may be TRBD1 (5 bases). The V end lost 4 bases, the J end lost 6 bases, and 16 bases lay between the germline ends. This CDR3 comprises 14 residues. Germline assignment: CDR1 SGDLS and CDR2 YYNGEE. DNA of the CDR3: TGTGCCAGCAGCCAGGGACTCTACTATGCTGAAGCTTTCTTT. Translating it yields CASSQGLYYAEAFF.

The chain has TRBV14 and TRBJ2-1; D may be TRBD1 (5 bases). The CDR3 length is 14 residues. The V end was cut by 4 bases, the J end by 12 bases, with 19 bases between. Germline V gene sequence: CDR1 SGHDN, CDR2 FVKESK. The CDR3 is CASSLATDSSRQFF. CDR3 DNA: TGTGCCAGCAGCCTAGCTACCGACAGTTCACGGCAGTTCTTC.

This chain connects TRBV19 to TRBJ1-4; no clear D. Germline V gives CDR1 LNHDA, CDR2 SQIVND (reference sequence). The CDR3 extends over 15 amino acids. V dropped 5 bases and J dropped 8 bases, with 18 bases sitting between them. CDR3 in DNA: TGTGCCAGTAGTCCTACTGGTGAAGAGGGAGAAAAACTGTTTTTT. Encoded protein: CASSPTGEEGEKLFF. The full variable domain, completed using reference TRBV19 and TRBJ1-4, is DGGITQSPKYLFRKEGQNVTLSCEQNLNHDAMYWYRQDPGQGLRLIYYSQIVNDFQKGDIAEGYSVSREKKESFPLTVTSAQKNPTAFYLCASSPTGEEGEKLFFGSGTQLSVL.

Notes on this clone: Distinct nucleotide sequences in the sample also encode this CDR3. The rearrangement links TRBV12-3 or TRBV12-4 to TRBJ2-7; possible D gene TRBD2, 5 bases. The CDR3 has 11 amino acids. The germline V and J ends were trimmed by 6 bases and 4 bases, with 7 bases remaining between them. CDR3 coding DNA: TGTGCCAGCAGCCGAGGGTACGAGCAGTACTTC. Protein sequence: CASSRGYEQYF.

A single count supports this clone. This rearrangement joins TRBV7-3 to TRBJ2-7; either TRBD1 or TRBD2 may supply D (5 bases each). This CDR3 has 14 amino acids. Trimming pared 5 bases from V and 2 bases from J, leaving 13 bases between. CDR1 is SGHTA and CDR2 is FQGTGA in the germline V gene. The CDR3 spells CASSERDGAYEQYF. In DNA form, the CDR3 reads TGTGCCAGCAGCGAAAGGGACGGCGCCTACGAGCAGTACTTC.

The CDR3 loop reads CASSANPGVTGELFF. In DNA, the CDR3 is TGTGCCAGTAGTGCAAACCCCGGGGTCACCGGGGAGCTGTTTTTT. The gene calls are TRBV19 and TRBJ2-2, with D possibly matching TRBD2 (5 bases). Trimming took off 5 bases at V and 4 bases at J, with 14 bases between the two ends. CDR1 LNHDA and CDR2 SQIVND come from the germline V gene (reference sequence). The CDR3 covers 15 residues. The variable domain in full, completed from reference TRBV19 and TRBJ2-2, reads DGGITQSPKYLFRKEGQNVTLSCEQNLNHDAMYWYRQDPGQGLRLIYYSQIVNDFQKGDIAEGYSVSREKKESFPLTVTSAQKNPTAFYLCASSANPGVTGELFFGEGSRLTVL.

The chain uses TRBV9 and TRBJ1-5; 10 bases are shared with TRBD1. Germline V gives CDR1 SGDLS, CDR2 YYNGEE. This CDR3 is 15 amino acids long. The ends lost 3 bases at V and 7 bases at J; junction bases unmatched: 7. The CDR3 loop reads CASSAGQGGGQPQHF. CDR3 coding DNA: TGTGCCAGCAGCGCCGGACAGGGGGGAGGGCAGCCCCAGCATTTT.

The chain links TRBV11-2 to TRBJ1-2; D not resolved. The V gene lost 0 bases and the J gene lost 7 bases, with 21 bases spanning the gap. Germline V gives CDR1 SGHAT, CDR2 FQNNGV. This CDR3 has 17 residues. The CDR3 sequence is CASSLDLPLSPGVGYTF. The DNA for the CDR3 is TGTGCCAGCAGCTTAGATCTTCCCCTCAGCCCCGGGGTTGGCTACACCTTC.

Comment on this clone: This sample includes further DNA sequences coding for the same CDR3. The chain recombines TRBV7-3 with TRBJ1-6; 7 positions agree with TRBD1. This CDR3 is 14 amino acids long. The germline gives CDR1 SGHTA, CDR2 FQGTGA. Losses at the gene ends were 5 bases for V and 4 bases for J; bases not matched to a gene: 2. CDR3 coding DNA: TGTGCCAGCAGCAGGGACAGTTATAATTCACCCCTCCACTTT. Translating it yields CASSRDSYNSPLHF.

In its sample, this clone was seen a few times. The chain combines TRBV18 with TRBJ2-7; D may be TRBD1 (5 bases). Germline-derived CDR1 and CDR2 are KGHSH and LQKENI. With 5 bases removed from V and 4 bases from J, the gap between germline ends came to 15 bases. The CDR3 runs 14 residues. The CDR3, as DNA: TGTGCCAGCTCAAGTGGGGCAGCAGGATACGAGCAGTACTTC. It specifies CASSSGAAGYEQYF.

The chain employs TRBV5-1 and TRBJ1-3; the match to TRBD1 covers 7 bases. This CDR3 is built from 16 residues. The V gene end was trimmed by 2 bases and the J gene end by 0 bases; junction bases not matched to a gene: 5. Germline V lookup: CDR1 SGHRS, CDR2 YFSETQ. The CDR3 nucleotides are TGCGCCAGCAGCTTTACGGGACAGAGCTCTGGAAACACCATATATTTT. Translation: CASSFTGQSSGNTIYF.